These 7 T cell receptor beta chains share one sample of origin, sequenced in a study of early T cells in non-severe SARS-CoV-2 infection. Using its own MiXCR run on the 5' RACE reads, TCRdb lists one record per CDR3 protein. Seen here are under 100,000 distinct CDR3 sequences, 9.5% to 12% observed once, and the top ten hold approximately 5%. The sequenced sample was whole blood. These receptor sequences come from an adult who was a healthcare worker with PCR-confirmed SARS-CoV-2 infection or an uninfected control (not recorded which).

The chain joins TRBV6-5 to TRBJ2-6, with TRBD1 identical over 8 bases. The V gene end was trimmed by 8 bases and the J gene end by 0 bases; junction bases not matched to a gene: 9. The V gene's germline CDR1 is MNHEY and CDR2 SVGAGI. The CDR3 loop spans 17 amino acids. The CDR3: CASARQGYYSGANVLTF. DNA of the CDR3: TGTGCCAGCGCCCGACAGGGGTACTACTCTGGGGCCAACGTCCTGACTTTC.

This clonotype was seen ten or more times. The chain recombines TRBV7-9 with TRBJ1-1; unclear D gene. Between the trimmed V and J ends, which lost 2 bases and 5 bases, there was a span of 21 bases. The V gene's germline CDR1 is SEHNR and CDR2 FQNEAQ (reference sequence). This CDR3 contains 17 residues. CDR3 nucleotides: TGTGCCAGCAGCTTAAGACTATCCAGAATTCCAGGAACTGAAGCTTTCTTT. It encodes CASSLRLSRIPGTEAFF.

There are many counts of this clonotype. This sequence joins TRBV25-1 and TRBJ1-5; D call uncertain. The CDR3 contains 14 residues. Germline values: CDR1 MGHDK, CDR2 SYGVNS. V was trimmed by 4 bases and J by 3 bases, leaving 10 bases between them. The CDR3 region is CASSATGTNQPQHF. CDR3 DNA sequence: TGTGCCAGCAGTGCCACCGGAACCAATCAGCCCCAGCATTTT.

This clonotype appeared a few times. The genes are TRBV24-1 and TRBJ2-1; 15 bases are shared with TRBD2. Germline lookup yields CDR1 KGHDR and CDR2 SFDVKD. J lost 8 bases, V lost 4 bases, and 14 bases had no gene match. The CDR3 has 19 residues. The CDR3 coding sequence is TGTGCCACCAGTGACCAGGGACTAGCGGGAGGTGAGAGGTTGGATGAGCAGTTCTTC. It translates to CATSDQGLAGGERLDEQFF.

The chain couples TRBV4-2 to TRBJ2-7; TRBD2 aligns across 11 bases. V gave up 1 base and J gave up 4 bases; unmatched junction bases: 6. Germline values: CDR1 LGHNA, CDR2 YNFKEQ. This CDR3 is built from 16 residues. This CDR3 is CASSQVALAGAYEQYF. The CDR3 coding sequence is TGTGCCAGCAGCCAAGTAGCACTAGCGGGAGCTTACGAGCAGTACTTC.

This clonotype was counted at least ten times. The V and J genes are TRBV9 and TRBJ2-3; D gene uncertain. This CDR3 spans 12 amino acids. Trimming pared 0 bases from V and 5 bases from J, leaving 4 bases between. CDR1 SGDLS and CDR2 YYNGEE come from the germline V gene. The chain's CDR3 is CASSVVGDTQYF. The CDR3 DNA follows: TGTGCCAGCAGCGTAGTTGGAGATACGCAGTATTTT.

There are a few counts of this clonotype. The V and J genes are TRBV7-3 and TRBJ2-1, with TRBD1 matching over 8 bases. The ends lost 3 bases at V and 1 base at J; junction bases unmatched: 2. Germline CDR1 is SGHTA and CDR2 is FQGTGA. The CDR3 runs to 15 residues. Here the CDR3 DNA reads TGTGCCAGCAGCTTGGACAGGGCATCCTACAATGAGCAGTTCTTC. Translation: CASSLDRASYNEQFF.